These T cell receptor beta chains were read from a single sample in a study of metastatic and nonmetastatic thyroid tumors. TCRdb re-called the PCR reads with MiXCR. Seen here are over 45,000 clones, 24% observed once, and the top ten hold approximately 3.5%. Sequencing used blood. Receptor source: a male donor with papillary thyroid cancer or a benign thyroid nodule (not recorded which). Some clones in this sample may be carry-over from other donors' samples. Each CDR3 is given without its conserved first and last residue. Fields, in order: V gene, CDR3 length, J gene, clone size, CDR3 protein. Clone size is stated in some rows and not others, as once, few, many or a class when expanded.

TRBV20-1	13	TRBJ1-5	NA	SAVGDGGLNQPQH
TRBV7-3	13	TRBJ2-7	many	ASSLTAGDSYEQY
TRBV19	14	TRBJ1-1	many	ASSPRTGSLNTEAF
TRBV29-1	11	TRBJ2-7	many	SVALGTGMGQY
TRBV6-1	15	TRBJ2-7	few	ASSDRLAGARSHEQY
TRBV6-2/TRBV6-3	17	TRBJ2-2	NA	ASSRGQGTSVRYTGELF
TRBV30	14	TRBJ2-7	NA	AWSAKAGQFGYEQY
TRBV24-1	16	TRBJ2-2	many	ATSDLRGQGTNTGELF
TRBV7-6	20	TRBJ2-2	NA	ASSLEVKGWTSGNRGTGELF
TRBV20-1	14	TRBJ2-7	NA	SARSSPGQGCYEQY
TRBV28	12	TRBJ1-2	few	ASSLRDGYNGYI
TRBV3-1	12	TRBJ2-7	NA	ASSRKGYASEQY
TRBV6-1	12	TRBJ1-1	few	ASSVQGINTEAF
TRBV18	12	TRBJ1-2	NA	ASSPRGTGDGYT
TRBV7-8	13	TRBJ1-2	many	ASSPDPQTLGGYT
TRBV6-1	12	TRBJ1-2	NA	ASSPGGLNYGYT
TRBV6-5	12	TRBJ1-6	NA	ASSLQEGNSPLH
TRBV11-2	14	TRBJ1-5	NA	ASSPHRVGSNQPQH
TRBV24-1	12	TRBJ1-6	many	ATSDPGQNSPLH
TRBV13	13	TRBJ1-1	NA	ASSLDQDRNGEAF
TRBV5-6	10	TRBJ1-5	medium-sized	ASSLSNQPQH
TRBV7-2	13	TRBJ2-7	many	ASSPGRGGGWEQY
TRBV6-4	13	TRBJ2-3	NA	ASSPSGSEADTQY
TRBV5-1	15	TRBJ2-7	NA	ASSLRTSKQFHYEQY
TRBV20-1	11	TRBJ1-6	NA	SASPRPGSPLH
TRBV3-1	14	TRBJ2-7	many	ASSQDTAATVYEQY
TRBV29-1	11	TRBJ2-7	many	SVEGDGTYEQY
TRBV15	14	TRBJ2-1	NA	ATSRSDRGAEDEQF
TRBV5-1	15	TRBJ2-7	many	ASSRAGAGTSSYEQY
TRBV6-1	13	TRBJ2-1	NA	ANRFLAASYNKQF
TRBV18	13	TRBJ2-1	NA	ASSPGTGYSNEQF
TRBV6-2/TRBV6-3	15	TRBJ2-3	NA	ASSHRLAGGPTDTQY
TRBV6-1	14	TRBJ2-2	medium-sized	ASSQGGRGRVGELF
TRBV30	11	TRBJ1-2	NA	AWSPGEGYGYT
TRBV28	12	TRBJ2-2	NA	ASSGRGNTGELF
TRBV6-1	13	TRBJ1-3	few	ASSAGQNSGNTIY
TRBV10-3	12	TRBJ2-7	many	ASRAGEASYEQY
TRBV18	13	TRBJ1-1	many	ASSPPRTQNTEAF
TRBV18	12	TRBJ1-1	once	ASSHTESWPEAF
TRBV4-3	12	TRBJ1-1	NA	ASSPGVMGTEAF
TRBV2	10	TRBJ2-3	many	ASSVITDTQY
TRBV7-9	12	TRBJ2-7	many	ATGRGQSSYEQY
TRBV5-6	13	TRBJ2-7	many	ASSLTGRADYEQY
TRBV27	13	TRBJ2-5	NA	ASSWAGQGTETQY
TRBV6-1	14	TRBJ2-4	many	ASSEREDLAKNIQY
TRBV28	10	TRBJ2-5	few	SSGDSQETQY
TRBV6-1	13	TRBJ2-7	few	AGPRIAGEYYEQY